This T cell receptor beta chain is from a study of T cell responses to AZD1222 COVID-19 vaccine. Overall study findings and caveats: Epitopes outside B.1.351 and B.1.1.7 mutated regions reportedly drew nearly half of spike TCRs.

Trimming cost V 6 bases and J 2 bases, with 19 bases left between them. Germline V gene lookup returns CDR1 MNHNY and CDR2 SVGAGI (reference sequence). The CDR3 has 16 residues. As concerns this clone: The antigen remains undetermined.

The assay was immunoSEQ multiplex PCR, and TCRdb's table has in-frame clones only and misses some. Of 100,000 to 150,000 clones listed, about 91% were seen once; the top ten hold roughly 2%. Analysis merged second doses at about 4 or about 12 weeks. Sample: peripheral blood, taken 28 days after the second AZD1222 dose. The receptor was derived from an adult who received the AZD1222 COVID-19 vaccine. J is TRBJ1-2 and V is TRBV6-6; a possible D gene is TRBD1 (6 bases). The chain's CDR3 is CASSENTGIRNYGYTF. DNA of the CDR3: TGTGCCAGCAGCGAAAACACAGGGATACGGAACTATGGCTACACCTTC.